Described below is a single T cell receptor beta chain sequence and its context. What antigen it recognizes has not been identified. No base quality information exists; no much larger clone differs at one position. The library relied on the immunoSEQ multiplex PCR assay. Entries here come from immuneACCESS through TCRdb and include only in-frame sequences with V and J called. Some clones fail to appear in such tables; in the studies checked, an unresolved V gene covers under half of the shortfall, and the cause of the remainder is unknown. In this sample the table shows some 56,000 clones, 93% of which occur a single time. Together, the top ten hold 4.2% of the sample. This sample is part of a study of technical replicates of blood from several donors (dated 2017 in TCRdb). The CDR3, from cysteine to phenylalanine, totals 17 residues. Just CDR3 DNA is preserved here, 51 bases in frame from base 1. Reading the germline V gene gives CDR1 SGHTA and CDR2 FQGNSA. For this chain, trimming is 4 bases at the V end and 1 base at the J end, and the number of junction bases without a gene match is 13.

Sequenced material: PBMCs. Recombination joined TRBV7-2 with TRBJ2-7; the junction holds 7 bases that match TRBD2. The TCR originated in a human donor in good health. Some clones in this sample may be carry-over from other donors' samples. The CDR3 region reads CASSWTQGWEGSYEQYF. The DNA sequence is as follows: TGTGCCAGCAGCTGGACCCAAGGTTGGGAGGGGTCCTACGAGCAGTACTTC.